This T cell receptor beta chain is from a study of blood T cell repertoires in COVID-19. Followed longitudinally, the Seattle patients had been enrolled during active infection. The germline V and J ends were trimmed by 4 bases and 1 base, with 5 bases remaining between them. The CDR3 sequence is 13 residues long. Germline CDR1 is SGHKS and CDR2 is YYEKEE (reference sequence). Using immunoSEQ multiplex PCR, the repertoire was profiled, and TCRdb retains in-frame clones only, with some absent. The sample includes some 70,000 clones, under 90% of them seen just once. The sample comprised peripheral blood. The chain recombines TRBV5-5 with TRBJ2-2; no clear D gene. The TCR was taken from a man aged 50-59 years with COVID-19, enrolled during active disease. CDR3 residues: CASSPWNTGELFF. The CDR3, as DNA: TGTGCCAGCAGCCCCTGGAACACCGGGGAGCTGTTTTTT.